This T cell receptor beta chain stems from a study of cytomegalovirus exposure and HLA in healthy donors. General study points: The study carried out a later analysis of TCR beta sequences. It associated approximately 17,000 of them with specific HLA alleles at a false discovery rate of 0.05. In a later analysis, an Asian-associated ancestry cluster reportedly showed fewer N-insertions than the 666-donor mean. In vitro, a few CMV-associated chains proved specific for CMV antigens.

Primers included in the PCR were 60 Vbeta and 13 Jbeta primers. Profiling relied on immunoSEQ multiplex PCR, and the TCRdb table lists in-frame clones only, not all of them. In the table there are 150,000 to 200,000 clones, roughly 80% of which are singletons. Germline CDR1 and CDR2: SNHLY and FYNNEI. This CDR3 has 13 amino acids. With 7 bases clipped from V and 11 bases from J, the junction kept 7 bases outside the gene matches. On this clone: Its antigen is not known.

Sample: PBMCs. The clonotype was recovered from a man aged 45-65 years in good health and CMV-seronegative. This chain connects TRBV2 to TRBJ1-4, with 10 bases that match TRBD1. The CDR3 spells CASTGTGVRKLFF. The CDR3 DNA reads TGTGCCAGCACCGGGACAGGGGTACGGAAACTGTTTTTT. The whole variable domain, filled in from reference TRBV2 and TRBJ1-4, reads EPEVTQTPSHQVTQMGQEVILRCVPISNHLYFYWYRQILGQKVEFLVSFYNNEISEKSEIFDDQFSVERPDGSNFTLKIRSTKLEDSAMYFCASTGTGVRKLFFGSGTQLSVL.